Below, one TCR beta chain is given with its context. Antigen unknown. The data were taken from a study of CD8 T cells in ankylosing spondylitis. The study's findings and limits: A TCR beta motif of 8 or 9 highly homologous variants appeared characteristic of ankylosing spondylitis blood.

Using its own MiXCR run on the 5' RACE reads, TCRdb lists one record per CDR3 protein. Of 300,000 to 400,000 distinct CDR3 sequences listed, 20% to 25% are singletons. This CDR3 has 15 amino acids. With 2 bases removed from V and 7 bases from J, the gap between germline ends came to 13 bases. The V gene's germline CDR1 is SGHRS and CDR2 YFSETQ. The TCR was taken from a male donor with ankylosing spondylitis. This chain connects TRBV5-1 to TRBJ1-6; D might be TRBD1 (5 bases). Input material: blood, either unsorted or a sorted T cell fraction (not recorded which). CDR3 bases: TGCGCCAGCAGCTTCTCAGGGATCGTCAATTCACCCCTCCACTTT. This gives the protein CASSFSGIVNSPLHF.